The 27 T cell receptor beta chains in this list originate from one sample, sequenced in a study of blood T cell repertoires in COVID-19. The assay was immunoSEQ multiplex PCR, and TCRdb's table has in-frame clones only and misses some. In the table there are about 150,000 clones, 75% to 85% of which are singletons. Sequencing input: peripheral blood. These receptors were collected from a woman aged 60-70 years with COVID-19, enrolled during active disease.

The chain is built from TRBV19 and TRBJ1-2, with 8 nucleotides matching TRBD1. V was pared by 9 bases and J by 2 bases, with 2 bases of the junction left unmatched. The length of the CDR3 is 12 residues. CDR1 and CDR2 (germline): LNHDA, SQIVND (reference sequence). The CDR3 reads CASTGGNYGYTF. DNA of the CDR3: TGTGCCAGCACAGGGGGGAACTATGGCTACACCTTC.

The CDR3: CASSLEGQGFVQPQHF. In DNA form, the CDR3 reads TGTGCCAGCAGCTTAGAAGGTCAGGGCTTCGTTCAGCCCCAGCATTTT. The V gene is TRBV7-8, the J gene TRBJ1-5; D possibly corresponds to TRBD1 (5 bases). Germline values: CDR1 SGHVS, CDR2 FQNEAQ. V was shortened by 1 base and J by 6 bases, with 16 bases between the two germline ends. The CDR3 sequence is 16 residues long.

This chain joins TRBV5-1 and TRBJ2-1, with D perhaps TRBD1 (6 bases). The germline V gene encodes CDR1 SGHRS and CDR2 YFSETQ. The CDR3 contains 14 residues. V was clipped by 0 bases and J by 9 bases, with 13 bases between them. This CDR3 reads CASSLGRTVPEQFF. The CDR3 region has the DNA TGCGCCAGCAGCTTGGGTCGGACAGTGCCTGAGCAGTTCTTC.

The chain joins TRBV2 to TRBJ2-5; D might be TRBD2 (6 bases). V shed 7 bases and J shed 2 bases, with 14 bases lying between them. Germline CDR1 reads SNHLY; CDR2 reads FYNNEI. The CDR3 is 14 residues long. CDR3: CASNLANNQETQYF. In DNA, the CDR3 is TGTGCCAGCAACCTAGCGAACAATCAAGAGACCCAGTACTTC.

In its sample, this clone was seen once. The rearrangement links TRBV9 to TRBJ1-2; 10 bases line up with TRBD1. The CDR3 totals 15 residues. Germline V lookup: CDR1 SGDLS, CDR2 YYNGEE. V shed 2 bases and J 8 bases; nucleotides not matched to a gene: 9. Here the CDR3 reads CASSVSGTGEEGYTF. The CDR3 DNA reads TGTGCCAGCAGCGTGTCTGGGACAGGGGAGGAGGGCTACACCTTC.

The CDR3 bases are TGTGCCAGCAGTGAAAGGGGGACCATAGCGGGGGGTCAAGAGACCCAGTACTTC. It is translated as CASSERGTIAGGQETQYF. The chain employs TRBV2 and TRBJ2-5; 10 bases agree with TRBD2. Germline CDR1 and CDR2: SNHLY and FYNNEI. The CDR3 has 18 residues. The V gene end was trimmed by 2 bases and the J gene end by 2 bases; junction bases not matched to a gene: 11. The complete variable domain, with remaining parts taken from reference TRBV2 and TRBJ2-5, reads EPEVTQTPSHQVTQMGQEVILRCVPISNHLYFYWYRQILGQKVEFLVSFYNNEISEKSEIFDDQFSVERPDGSNFTLKIRSTKLEDSAMYFCASSERGTIAGGQETQYFGPGTRLLVL.

This rearrangement joins TRBV6-5 to TRBJ1-2; 9 bases align to TRBD1. Germline-derived CDR1 and CDR2 are MNHEY and SVGAGI. V shed 4 bases and J 5 bases; nucleotides not matched to a gene: 11. The CDR3 extends over 16 amino acids. CDR3 residues: CASSSGTGIVGYGYTF. The CDR3 nucleotides read TGTGCCAGCAGTTCGGGGACAGGGATTGTTGGGTATGGCTACACCTTC.

The chain has TRBV7-3 and TRBJ1-1; a possible D gene is TRBD1 (5 bases). Germline V gene lookup returns CDR1 SGHTA and CDR2 FQGTGA. This CDR3 contains 13 residues. V shed 5 bases and J shed 5 bases, with 12 bases lying between them. This CDR3 is CASSVGVDTEAFF. CDR3 nucleotide sequence: TGTGCCAGCAGCGTAGGGGTTGATACTGAAGCTTTCTTT.

V gene TRBV9 combines with J gene TRBJ1-4; a weak D match, TRBD1 (6 bases). The CDR3 covers 16 residues. Germline V CDR1 and CDR2: SGDLS, YYNGEE. V was cut by 4 bases and J by 10 bases, with 23 bases left in between. The CDR3 nucleotides are TGTGCCAGCAGCCCAGCAACAGGGACAACTAGCGGAAAACTGTTTTTT. This encodes CASSPATGTTSGKLFF.

The J gene is TRBJ1-2, the V gene TRBV5-1; possible D gene TRBD1, 6 bases. V lost 4 bases and J 2 bases, leaving 15 bases between the germline ends. The CDR3 loop spans 15 amino acids. Germline V gene data show CDR1 as SGHRS and CDR2 as YFSETQ. The CDR3 region has the DNA TGCGCCAGCAGCACTTACGGGACATCGAACTATGGCTACACCTTC. Amino acids: CASSTYGTSNYGYTF.

A note on this clone: Other DNA sequences of this sample code for an identical CDR3. The V and J genes are TRBV6-5 and TRBJ2-2, with a possible D match to TRBD2 (5 bases). Trimming left V 6 bases short and J 3 bases short, with 11 bases between. The CDR3 has 14 amino acids. Germline V CDR1 and CDR2: MNHEY, SVGAGI. As DNA, the CDR3 is TGTGCCAGCAGGAGGGCTGGGGACACCGGGGAGCTGTTTTTT. Translation gives CASRRAGDTGELFF.

The chain has TRBV27 and TRBJ1-5; D unresolved. This CDR3 is built from 14 residues. The V gene lost 3 bases and the J gene lost 1 base, with 7 bases spanning the gap. CDR1 and CDR2 from the germline V gene are MNHEY and SMNVEV (reference sequence). For the CDR3, the DNA is TGTGCCAGCAGTTTGTACTTGAGCAATCAGCCCCAGCATTTT. Its translation is CASSLYLSNQPQHF.

The J gene is TRBJ1-5, the V gene TRBV6-6; 11 positions match TRBD1. The germline V gene encodes CDR1 MNHNY and CDR2 SVGAGI (reference sequence). The CDR3 loop spans 16 amino acids. After removal of 2 bases from V and 6 bases from J, the junction contained 6 bases not matched to a gene. As DNA, the CDR3 is TGTGCCAGCAGTTACCAAGGGACAGGGGGAGCTCAGCCCCAGCATTTT. Translated, it gives CASSYQGTGGAQPQHF.

The chain joins TRBV3-1 (or the pseudogene TRBV3-2) to TRBJ1-1; 7 bases are a match to TRBD1. CDR1 is LGHDT, CDR2 YNNKEL, per germline (reference sequence). The CDR3 is 12 amino acids. The junction had 4 bases not matched to a gene; V was cut back by 0 bases and J by 12 bases. The CDR3 coding sequence is TGTGCCAGCAGCCAAGAGACAGGGAGAACTTTCTTT. It yields the protein CASSQETGRTFF.

The chain links TRBV25-1 to TRBJ1-1; D is uncertain. Germline V gene data show CDR1 as MGHDK and CDR2 as SYGVNS. This CDR3 is built from 13 residues. Trimming left V 4 bases short and J 1 base short, with 7 bases between. DNA for the CDR3: TGTGCCAGCAGTGTTCCGGGGAACACTGAAGCTTTCTTT. Translation gives CASSVPGNTEAFF.

The gene calls are TRBV10-1 and TRBJ2-1; tentatively, D is TRBD2 (6 bases). V lost 8 bases and J lost 0, with 11 bases in between. This CDR3 has 14 residues. Germline loops: CDR1 WNHNN, CDR2 SYGVQD (reference sequence). The CDR3 sequence: CASSLGGSYNEQFF. The CDR3 DNA follows: TGCGCCAGCTCCCTGGGGGGCTCCTACAATGAGCAGTTCTTC.

This sequence joins TRBV4-2 and TRBJ2-1, with D perhaps matching TRBD2 (5 bases). This CDR3 comprises 17 residues. Trimming pared 3 bases from V and 0 bases from J, leaving 15 bases between. Germline loops: CDR1 LGHNA, CDR2 YNFKEQ. CDR3 loop: CASSHHQDLSSYNEQFF. CDR3 nucleotides: TGTGCCAGCAGCCATCACCAGGACTTAAGCTCCTACAATGAGCAGTTCTTC.

This clone has just a few counts. This chain connects TRBV19 to TRBJ1-2; D call uncertain. Germline V gene data show CDR1 as LNHDA and CDR2 as SQIVND (reference sequence). Trimming removed 4 bases from V and 2 bases from J, with 8 bases in between. The CDR3 has 13 residues. The CDR3 DNA follows: TGTGCCAGTAGTAATGGCGGGAACTATGGCTACACCTTC. It codes for CASSNGGNYGYTF.

The table lists this clone with a few counts. This chain uses TRBV19 with TRBJ2-1; D possibly corresponds to TRBD2 (5 bases). The CDR3 loop spans 15 amino acids. The germline V and J ends were trimmed by 1 base and 7 bases, with 14 bases remaining between them. Germline CDR1 is LNHDA and CDR2 is SQIVND (reference sequence). CDR3 in amino acids: CASSIGRILGNEQFF. The CDR3 DNA follows: TGTGCCAGTAGTATAGGGAGGATTCTCGGGAATGAGCAGTTCTTC.

The J gene is TRBJ1-4, the V gene TRBV7-8; D not certain. There are 14 residues in the CDR3. In germline, CDR1 is SGHVS, CDR2 FQNEAQ. Trimming shortened V by 4 bases and J by 2 bases, and 8 bases separated the two germline ends. This CDR3 reads CASSSRETNEKLFF. For the CDR3, the DNA is TGTGCCAGCAGCTCCCGGGAGACTAATGAAAAACTGTTTTTT. The entire variable domain, with the rest obtained from reference TRBV7-8 and TRBJ1-4, is as follows: GAGVSQSPRYKVAKRGQDVALRCDPISGHVSLFWYQQALGQGPEFLTYFQNEAQLDKSGLPSDRFFAERPEGSVSTLKIQRTQQEDSAVYLCASSSRETNEKLFFGSGTQLSVL.

The gene calls are TRBV18 and TRBJ1-1; 7 bases fit TRBD1. The ends lost 6 bases at V and 7 bases at J; junction bases unmatched: 8. The CDR3 is made up of 13 amino acids. Germline values: CDR1 KGHSH, CDR2 LQKENI. The CDR3 DNA follows: TGTGCCAGCTCCCTCGACAGGGCTGGTGAAGCTTTCTTT. Amino acid sequence: CASSLDRAGEAFF.

V is TRBV19 and J is TRBJ1-1; possibly TRBD1 for D (5 bases). Trimming left V 7 bases short and J 1 base short, with 16 bases between. The CDR3 spans 15 residues. Germline CDR1 LNHDA, CDR2 SQIVND (reference sequence). This CDR3 is CASMTRAGQNTEAFF. Written as DNA, the CDR3 is TGTGCCAGTATGACTCGTGCAGGACAGAACACTGAAGCTTTCTTT.

The chain has TRBV19 and TRBJ1-5, with 11 bases fitting TRBD1. Germline V gene sequence: CDR1 LNHDA, CDR2 SQIVND (reference sequence). There are 14 residues in the CDR3. The J segment lost 7 bases and the V segment lost 7 bases, leaving 6 bases of the junction unmatched. CDR3 nucleotide sequence: TGTGCCAGTACCCTGGACAGGGGGCTGCAGCCCCAGCATTTT. This sequence encodes CASTLDRGLQPQHF.

This chain links TRBV27 with TRBJ2-6; perhaps TRBD2 as D (6 bases). The CDR3 totals 14 residues. Deletions cut 5 bases from V and 4 bases from J, with 9 bases between. The germline CDR1 and CDR2 sequences are MNHEY and SMNVEV (reference sequence). CDR3 sequence (DNA): TGTGCCAGCAGTCGTGGACTAGGGGCCAACGTCCTGACTTTC. Translating it yields CASSRGLGANVLTF.

The chain is built from TRBV2 and TRBJ1-3, with D tentatively TRBD1 (6 bases). Germline V gene lookup returns CDR1 SNHLY and CDR2 FYNNEI. Trimming cost V 7 bases and J 0 bases, with 13 bases left between them. The CDR3 is 15 residues long. CDR3 amino acids: CASKGHPFSGNTIYF. CDR3 DNA: TGTGCCAGCAAGGGACACCCTTTCTCTGGAAACACCATATATTTT.

The V call is TRBV19, the J call TRBJ1-6; TRBD1 matches at 10 bases. The germline V gene encodes CDR1 LNHDA and CDR2 SQIVND (reference sequence). The J segment lost 6 bases and the V segment lost 6 bases, leaving 5 bases of the junction unmatched. The CDR3 covers 15 residues. The CDR3 DNA follows: TGTGCCAGTAGCCGCGGGGACAGGGGTAATTCACCCCTCCACTTT. Protein sequence: CASSRGDRGNSPLHF.

The V and J genes are TRBV7-9 and TRBJ1-1; a possible D gene is TRBD1 (5 bases). The CDR3 sequence is 15 residues long. The germline gives CDR1 SEHNR, CDR2 FQNEAQ (reference sequence). V lost 3 bases and J 0 bases, leaving 11 bases between the germline ends. The CDR3 loop is CASSFPGGMNTEAFF. The DNA for the CDR3 is TGTGCCAGCAGCTTCCCGGGGGGTATGAACACTGAAGCTTTCTTT.